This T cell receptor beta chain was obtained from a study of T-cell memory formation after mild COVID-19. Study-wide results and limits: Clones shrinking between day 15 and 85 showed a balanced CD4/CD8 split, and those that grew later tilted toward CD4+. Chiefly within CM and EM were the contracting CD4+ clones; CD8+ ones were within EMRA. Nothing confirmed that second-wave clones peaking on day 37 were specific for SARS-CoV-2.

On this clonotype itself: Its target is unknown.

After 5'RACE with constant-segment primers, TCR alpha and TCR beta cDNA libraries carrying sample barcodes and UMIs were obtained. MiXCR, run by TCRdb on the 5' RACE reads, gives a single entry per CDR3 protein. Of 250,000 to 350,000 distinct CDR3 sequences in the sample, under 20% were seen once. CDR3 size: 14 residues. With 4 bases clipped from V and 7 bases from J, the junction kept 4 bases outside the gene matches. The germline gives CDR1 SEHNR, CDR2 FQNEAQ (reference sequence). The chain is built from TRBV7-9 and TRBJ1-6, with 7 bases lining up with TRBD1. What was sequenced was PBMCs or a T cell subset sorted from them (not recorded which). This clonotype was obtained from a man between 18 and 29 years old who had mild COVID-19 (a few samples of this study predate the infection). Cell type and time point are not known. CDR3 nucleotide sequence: TGTGCCAGCAGCTCCCGACAGGGAAATTCACCCCTCCACTTT. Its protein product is CASSSRQGNSPLHF.